These T cell receptor beta chains were read from a single sample in a study of T cells in Graves' hyperthyroidism and ophthalmopathy. TCRdb called the multiplex PCR reads again in MiXCR, with one record for every CDR3 protein. The table has roughly 38,000 distinct CDR3 sequences, about 49% seen once. The sequencing sample was made of blood. All receptors come from a woman aged 45-59 years with Graves' hyperthyroidism that later progressed to Graves' ophthalmopathy. Both conserved end residues are part of each CDR3. The order of the fields is D gene, J gene, V gene, clone size, CDR3 protein, CDR3 DNA. A D gene is named only where the DNA matches it firmly. Only part of the rows carry a size: once, few, many, or a class if the clone is expanded.

D gene: NA; J gene: TRBJ2-7; V gene: TRBV6-5; clone size: NA; CDR3 protein: CASRGSSYEQYF; CDR3 DNA: TGTGCCAGCAGGGGTTCGTCCTACGAGCAGTACTTC
D gene: TRBD2; J gene: TRBJ2-7; V gene: TRBV6-5; clone size: many; CDR3 protein: CASSFGAGGPSEQYF; CDR3 DNA: TGTGCCAGCAGTTTTGGAGCGGGAGGGCCGAGCGAGCAGTACTTC
D gene: TRBD2; J gene: TRBJ2-5; V gene: TRBV6-5; clone size: many; CDR3 protein: CASSYHRLAPQYF; CDR3 DNA: TGTGCCAGCAGTTACCACAGACTAGCGCCCCAGTACTTC
D gene: NA; J gene: TRBJ2-7; V gene: TRBV7-6; clone size: medium-sized; CDR3 protein: CASSLAGGYEQYF; CDR3 DNA: TGTGCCAGCAGCTTAGCGGGGGGCTACGAGCAGTACTTC
D gene: NA; J gene: TRBJ2-7; V gene: TRBV19; clone size: NA; CDR3 protein: CASSNTGLTYEQYF; CDR3 DNA: TGTGCCAGTAGTAACACCGGACTAACCTACGAGCAGTACTTC
D gene: NA; J gene: TRBJ1-2; V gene: TRBV9; clone size: many; CDR3 protein: CASSVGLGSGYTF; CDR3 DNA: TGTGCCAGCAGCGTAGGTCTGGGTTCGGGCTACACCTTC
D gene: TRBD1; J gene: TRBJ1-2; V gene: TRBV4-1; clone size: many; CDR3 protein: CASSRQGADGYTF; CDR3 DNA: TGCGCCAGCAGCCGACAGGGGGCTGATGGCTACACCTTC
D gene: TRBD2; J gene: TRBJ2-6; V gene: TRBV7-9; clone size: few; CDR3 protein: CASGSGLAPSGANVLTF; CDR3 DNA: TGTGCCAGCGGCTCCGGACTAGCGCCTTCTGGGGCCAACGTCCTGACCTTC
D gene: NA; J gene: TRBJ2-7; V gene: TRBV27; clone size: many; CDR3 protein: CATAGTPSYEQYF; CDR3 DNA: TGTGCCACCGCCGGGACTCCATCCTACGAGCAGTACTTC
D gene: NA; J gene: TRBJ1-4; V gene: TRBV20-1; clone size: NA; CDR3 protein: CSARGTGGATNEKLFF; CDR3 DNA: TGCAGTGCTAGAGGAACTGGGGGCGCAACTAATGAAAAACTGTTTTTT
D gene: NA; J gene: TRBJ2-2; V gene: TRBV15; clone size: many; CDR3 protein: CATSPFREPANTGELFF; CDR3 DNA: TGTGCCACCAGCCCGTTCCGGGAGCCCGCGAACACCGGGGAGCTGTTTTTT
D gene: TRBD2; J gene: TRBJ2-1; V gene: TRBV7-2; clone size: many; CDR3 protein: CASSLESGRAYNEQFF; CDR3 DNA: TGTGCCAGCAGCTTAGAAAGCGGGAGGGCCTACAATGAGCAGTTCTTC
D gene: NA; J gene: TRBJ2-7; V gene: TRBV5-1; clone size: NA; CDR3 protein: CANSLVPDYEQYF; CDR3 DNA: TGCGCCAACAGCTTGGTTCCAGACTACGAGCAGTACTTC
D gene: NA; J gene: TRBJ2-2; V gene: TRBV6-1; clone size: few; CDR3 protein: CASSTGELFF; CDR3 DNA: TGTGCCAGCAGTACAGGGGAGCTGTTTTTT
D gene: NA; J gene: TRBJ2-3; V gene: TRBV28; clone size: many; CDR3 protein: CASTPRPGDTQYF; CDR3 DNA: TGTGCCAGCACCCCCCGACCAGGAGATACGCAGTATTTT